This TCR beta chain was sequenced for a study of T cells expressing NK-cell markers. Study as a whole: Sequencing of TCR beta repertoires drew on sorted CD3+CD56+NKG2C+, CD3+CD56+NKG2C- and CD3+CD56-NKG2C+ T cells.

Concerning this clonotype: Its cognate antigen is unknown.

The study's findings and limits: These same clonotypes (in several donors) also led the CD3+CD56-NKG2C+ fraction.

In generating TCR beta cDNA, 5'RACE template switching with UMIs was used. Following a re-call of the 5' RACE reads, TCRdb has one entry per CDR3 protein and lacks DNA. In total, the table holds 550,000 or so distinct CDR3 sequences. Germline CDR1 MNHEY, CDR2 SMNVEV (reference sequence). There are 17 residues in the CDR3. This sequence originates from a man younger than 30 in good health. The chain employs TRBV27 and TRBJ2-1; TCRdb lists TRBD2, though no DNA is available to test this call. Sequenced: blood T cells: a sorted CD56 or NKG2C T cell subset, CD4+ or CD8+ T cells, or bulk PBMC T cells (not recorded which). CDR3 loop: CASSPGLAVWQYNEQFF.